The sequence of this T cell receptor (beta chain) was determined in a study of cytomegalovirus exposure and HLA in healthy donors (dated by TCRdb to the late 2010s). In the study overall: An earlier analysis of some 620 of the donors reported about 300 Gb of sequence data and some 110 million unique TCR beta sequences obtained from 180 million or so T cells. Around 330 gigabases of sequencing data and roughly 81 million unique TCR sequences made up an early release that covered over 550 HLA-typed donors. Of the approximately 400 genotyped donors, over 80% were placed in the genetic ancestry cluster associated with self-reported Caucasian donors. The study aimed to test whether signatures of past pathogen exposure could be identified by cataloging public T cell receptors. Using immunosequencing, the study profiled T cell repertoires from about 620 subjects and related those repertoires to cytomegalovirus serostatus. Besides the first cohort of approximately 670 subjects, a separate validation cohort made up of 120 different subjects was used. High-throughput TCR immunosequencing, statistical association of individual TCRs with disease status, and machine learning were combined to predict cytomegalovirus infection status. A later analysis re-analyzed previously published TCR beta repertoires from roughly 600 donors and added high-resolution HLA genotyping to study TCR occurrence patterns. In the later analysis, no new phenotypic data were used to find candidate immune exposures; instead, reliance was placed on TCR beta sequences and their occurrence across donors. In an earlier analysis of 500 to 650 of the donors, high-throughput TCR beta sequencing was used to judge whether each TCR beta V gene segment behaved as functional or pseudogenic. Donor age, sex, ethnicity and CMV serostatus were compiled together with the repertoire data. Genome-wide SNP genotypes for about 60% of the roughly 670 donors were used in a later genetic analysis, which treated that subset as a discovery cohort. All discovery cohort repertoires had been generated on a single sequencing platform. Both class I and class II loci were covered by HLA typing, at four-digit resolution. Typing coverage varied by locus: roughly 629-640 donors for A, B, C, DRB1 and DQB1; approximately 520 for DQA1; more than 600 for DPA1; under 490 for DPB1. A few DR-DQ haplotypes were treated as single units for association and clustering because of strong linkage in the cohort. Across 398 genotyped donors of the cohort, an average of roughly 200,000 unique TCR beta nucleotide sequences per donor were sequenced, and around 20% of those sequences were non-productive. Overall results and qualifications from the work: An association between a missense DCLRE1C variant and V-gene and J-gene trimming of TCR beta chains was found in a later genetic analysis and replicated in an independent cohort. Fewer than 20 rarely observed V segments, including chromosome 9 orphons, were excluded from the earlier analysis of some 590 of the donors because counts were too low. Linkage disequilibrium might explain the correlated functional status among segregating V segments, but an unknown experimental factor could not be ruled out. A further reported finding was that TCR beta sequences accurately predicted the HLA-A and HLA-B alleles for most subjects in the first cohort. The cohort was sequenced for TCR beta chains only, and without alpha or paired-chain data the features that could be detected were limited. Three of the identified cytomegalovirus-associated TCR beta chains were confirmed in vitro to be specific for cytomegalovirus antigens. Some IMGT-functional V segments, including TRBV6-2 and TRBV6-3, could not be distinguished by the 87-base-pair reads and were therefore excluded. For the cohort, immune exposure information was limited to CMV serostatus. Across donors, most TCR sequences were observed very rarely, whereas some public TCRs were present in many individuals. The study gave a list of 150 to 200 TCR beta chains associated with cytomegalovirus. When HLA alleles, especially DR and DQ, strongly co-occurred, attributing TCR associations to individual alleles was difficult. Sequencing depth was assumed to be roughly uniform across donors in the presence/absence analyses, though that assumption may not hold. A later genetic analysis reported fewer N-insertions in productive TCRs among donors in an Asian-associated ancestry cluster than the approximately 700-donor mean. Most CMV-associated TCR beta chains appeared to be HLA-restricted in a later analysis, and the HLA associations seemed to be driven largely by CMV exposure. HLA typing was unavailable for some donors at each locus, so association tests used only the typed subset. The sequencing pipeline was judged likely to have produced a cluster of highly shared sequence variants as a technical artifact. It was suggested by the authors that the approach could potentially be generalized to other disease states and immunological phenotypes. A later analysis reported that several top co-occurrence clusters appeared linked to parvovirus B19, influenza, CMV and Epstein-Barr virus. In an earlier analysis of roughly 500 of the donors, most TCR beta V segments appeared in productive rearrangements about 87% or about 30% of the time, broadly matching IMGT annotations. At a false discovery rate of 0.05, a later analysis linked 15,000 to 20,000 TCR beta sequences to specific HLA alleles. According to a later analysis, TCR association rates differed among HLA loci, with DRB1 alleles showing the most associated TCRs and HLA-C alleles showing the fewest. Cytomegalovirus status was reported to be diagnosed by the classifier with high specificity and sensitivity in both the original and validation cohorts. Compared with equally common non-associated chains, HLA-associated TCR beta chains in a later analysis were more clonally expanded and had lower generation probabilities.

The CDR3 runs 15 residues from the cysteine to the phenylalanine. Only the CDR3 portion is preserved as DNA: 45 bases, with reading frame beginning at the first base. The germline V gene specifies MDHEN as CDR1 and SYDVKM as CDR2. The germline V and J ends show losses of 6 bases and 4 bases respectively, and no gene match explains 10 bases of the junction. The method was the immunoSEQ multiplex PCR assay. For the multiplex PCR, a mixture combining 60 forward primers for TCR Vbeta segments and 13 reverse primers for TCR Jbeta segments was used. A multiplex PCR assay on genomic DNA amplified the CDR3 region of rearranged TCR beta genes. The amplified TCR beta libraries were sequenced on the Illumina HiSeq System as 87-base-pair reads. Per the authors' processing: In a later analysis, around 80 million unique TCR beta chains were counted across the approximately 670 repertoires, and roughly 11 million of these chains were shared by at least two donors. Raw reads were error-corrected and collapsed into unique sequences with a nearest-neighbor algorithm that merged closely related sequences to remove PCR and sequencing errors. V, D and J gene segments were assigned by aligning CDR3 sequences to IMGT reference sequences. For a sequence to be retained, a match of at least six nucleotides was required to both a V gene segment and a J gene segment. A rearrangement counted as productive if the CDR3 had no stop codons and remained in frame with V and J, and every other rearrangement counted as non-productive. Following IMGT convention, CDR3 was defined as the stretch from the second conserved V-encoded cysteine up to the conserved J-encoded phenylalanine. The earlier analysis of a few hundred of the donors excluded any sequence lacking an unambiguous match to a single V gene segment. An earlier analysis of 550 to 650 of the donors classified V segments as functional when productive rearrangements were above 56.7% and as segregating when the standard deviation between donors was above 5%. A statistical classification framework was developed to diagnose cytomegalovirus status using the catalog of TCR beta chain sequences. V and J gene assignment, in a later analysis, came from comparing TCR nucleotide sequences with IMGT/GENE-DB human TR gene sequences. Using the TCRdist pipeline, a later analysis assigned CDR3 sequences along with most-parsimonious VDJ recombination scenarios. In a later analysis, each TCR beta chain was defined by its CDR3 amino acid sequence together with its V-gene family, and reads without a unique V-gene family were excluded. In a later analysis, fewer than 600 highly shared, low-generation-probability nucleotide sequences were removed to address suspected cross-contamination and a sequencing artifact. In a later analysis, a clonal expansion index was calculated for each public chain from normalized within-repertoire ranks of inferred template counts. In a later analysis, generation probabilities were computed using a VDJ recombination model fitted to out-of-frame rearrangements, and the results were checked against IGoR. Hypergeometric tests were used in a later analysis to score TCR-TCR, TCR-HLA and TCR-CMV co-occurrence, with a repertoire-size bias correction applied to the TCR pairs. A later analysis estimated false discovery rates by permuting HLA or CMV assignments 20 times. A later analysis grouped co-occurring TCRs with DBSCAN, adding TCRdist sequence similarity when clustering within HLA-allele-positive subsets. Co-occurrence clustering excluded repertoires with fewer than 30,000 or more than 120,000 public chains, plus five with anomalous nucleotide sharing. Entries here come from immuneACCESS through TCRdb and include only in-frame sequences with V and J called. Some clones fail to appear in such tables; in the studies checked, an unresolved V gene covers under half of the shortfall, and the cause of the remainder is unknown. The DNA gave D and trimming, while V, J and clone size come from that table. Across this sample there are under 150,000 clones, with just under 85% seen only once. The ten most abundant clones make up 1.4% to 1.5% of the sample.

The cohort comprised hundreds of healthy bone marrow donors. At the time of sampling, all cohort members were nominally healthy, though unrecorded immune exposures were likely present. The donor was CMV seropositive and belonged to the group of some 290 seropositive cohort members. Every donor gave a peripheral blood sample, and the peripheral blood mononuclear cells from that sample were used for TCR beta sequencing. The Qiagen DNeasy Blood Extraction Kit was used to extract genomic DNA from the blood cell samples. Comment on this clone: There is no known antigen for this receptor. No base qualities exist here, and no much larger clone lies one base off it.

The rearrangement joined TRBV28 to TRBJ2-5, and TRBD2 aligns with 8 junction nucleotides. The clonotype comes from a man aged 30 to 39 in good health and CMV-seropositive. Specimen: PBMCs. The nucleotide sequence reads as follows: TGTGCCAGCAGCCCCTATGGGACTAGGGGAGAGACCCAGTACTTC. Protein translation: CASSPYGTRGETQYF.